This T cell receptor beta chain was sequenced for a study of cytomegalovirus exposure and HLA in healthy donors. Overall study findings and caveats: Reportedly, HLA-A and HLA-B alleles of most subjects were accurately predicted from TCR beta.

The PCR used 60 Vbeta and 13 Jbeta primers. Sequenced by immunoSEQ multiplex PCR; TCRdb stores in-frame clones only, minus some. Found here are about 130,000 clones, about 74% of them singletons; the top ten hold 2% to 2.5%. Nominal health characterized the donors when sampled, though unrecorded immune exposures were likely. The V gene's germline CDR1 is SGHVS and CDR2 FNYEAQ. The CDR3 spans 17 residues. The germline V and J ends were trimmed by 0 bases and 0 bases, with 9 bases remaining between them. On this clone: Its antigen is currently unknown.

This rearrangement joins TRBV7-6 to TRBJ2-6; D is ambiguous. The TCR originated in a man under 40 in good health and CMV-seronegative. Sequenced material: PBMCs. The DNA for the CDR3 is TGTGCCAGCAGCTTAGCGCGACAACTCTCTGGGGCCAACGTCCTGACTTTC. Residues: CASSLARQLSGANVLTF.